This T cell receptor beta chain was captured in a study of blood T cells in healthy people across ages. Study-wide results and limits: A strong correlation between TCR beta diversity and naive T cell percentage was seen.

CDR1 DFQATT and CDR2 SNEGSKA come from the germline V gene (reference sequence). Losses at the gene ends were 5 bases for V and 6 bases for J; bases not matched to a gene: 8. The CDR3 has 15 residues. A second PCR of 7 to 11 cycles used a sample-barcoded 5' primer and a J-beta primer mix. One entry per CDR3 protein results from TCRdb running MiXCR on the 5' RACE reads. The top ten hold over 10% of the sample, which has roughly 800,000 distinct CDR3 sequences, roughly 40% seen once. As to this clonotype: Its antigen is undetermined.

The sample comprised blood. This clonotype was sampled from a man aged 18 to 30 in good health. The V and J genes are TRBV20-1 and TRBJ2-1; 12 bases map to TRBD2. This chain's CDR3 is CSAYPLAGGLNEQFF. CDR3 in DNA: TGCAGTGCTTACCCCCTAGCGGGGGGGCTCAATGAGCAGTTCTTC.